The 31 T cell receptor beta chains listed next were all sequenced from one sample in a study of T cells in Graves' hyperthyroidism and ophthalmopathy (dated by TCRdb to about 2019). Library preparation used multiplex PCR. The instrument given in TCRdb is Illumina HiSeq 2000. TCR beta CDR3 regions were amplified from RNA transcripts. The TCR CDR3 was subjected to a first round of RT-PCR using the HTBI primer set and the Qiagen OneStep RT-PCR kit. TCRdb handled the public reads itself, with Q25 trimming in fastp and clone calling in MiXCR, and kept productive beta chains. One record per CDR3 amino acid sequence lists the most common genes and DNA. Across this sample there are 560,000 or so distinct CDR3 sequences, with 40% to 55% seen only once. The ten largest make up about 8.2% of the sample. Sequenced: peripheral blood or thyroid tissue (not recorded which). The receptors originated from a woman aged 18-35 years with Graves' hyperthyroidism. Donor details come from another sample of the same person, matched by shared clones.

In this sample, this clonotype turned up once. V and J are TRBV20-1 and TRBJ2-7; TRBD2 matches at 16 bases. The CDR3 has 15 residues. J was trimmed by 6 bases and V by 4 bases; bases with no gene match: 6. In germline, CDR1 is DFQATT, CDR2 SNEGSKA (reference sequence). CDR3: CSATPGTSGRGEQYF. The CDR3 coding sequence is TGCAGTGCTACGCCCGGGACTAGCGGGAGGGGCGAGCAGTACTTC.

Many counts were recorded for this clonotype. This chain uses TRBV19 with TRBJ1-1, with TRBD1 as a possible D gene (5 bases). The CDR3 is 12 residues long. V was trimmed by 9 bases and J by 1 base, leaving 9 bases between them. CDR1 and CDR2 from the germline V gene are LNHDA and SQIVND (reference sequence). The CDR3 DNA is TGTGCCAGCTCGAGGGGGAACACTGAAGCTTTCTTT. Translation gives CASSRGNTEAFF.

This clonotype showed up just a few times. This chain uses TRBV7-2 with TRBJ2-5; no definite D call. The CDR3 has 15 residues. CDR1 and CDR2 from the germline V gene are SGHTA and FQGNSA. V lost 5 bases to trimming and J lost 1 base, with 14 bases between them. The CDR3 DNA reads as TGTGCCAGCAGCCAAGGTTCAGTCACCCAAGAGACCCAGTACTTC. As protein: CASSQGSVTQETQYF.

The chain combines TRBV7-1 with TRBJ2-5, with 14 bases fitting TRBD2. TRBV7-1 counts as an open reading frame of uncertain function. The CDR3 consists of 16 residues. The ends lost 9 bases at V and 5 bases at J; junction bases unmatched: 11. The CDR3 nucleotides are TGTGCCAGTAGACGACTAGCGGGAGGGCCGAGTGAGACCCAGTACTTC. It specifies CASRRLAGGPSETQYF.

The rearrangement uses TRBV10-3 and TRBJ1-6; D not resolved. The CDR3 is made up of 13 amino acids. Germline V gives CDR1 ENHRY, CDR2 SYGVKD. The chain's CDR3 is CAREGSSNSPLHF. The DNA for the CDR3 is TGTGCTAGAGAGGGCAGTAGTAATTCACCCCTCCACTTT.

This clonotype was counted at least ten times. This chain joins TRBV2 and TRBJ1-2; D remains ambiguous. V was clipped by 2 bases and J by 8 bases, with 15 bases between them. Germline-derived CDR1 and CDR2 are SNHLY and FYNNEI. This CDR3 region has 14 residues. The CDR3 protein is CASSEPREGGGYTF. For the CDR3, the DNA is TGTGCCAGCAGTGAACCGAGAGAGGGCGGGGGCTACACCTTC.

The chain has TRBV7-9 and TRBJ1-5, with 9 bases aligning to TRBD1. CDR3 size: 15 residues. Germline loops: CDR1 SEHNR, CDR2 FQNEAQ (reference sequence). Trimming took 3 bases from V and 7 from J; bases not matched to a gene: 7. Written as DNA, the CDR3 is TGTGCCAGCAGCTTGGGACAGGGCTTCGGGCAGCCCCAGCATTTT. Protein sequence: CASSLGQGFGQPQHF.

This clonotype was seen a single time. V gene TRBV15 combines with J gene TRBJ1-2, with D maybe TRBD1 (5 bases). The CDR3 runs to 16 residues. V lost 8 bases, J lost 8 bases, and 27 bases lay in between. Looked up from germline, CDR1 is LNHNV and CDR2 is YYDKDF (reference sequence). CDR3 sequence (DNA): TGTGCCACCGGGATGGGCCTGGGACCGGATAATCTAGGCTACACCTTC. Translating gives CATGMGLGPDNLGYTF.

This clonotype was picked up one time. With a much larger clone just one base away, this may be a read error. The chain uses TRBV7-9 and TRBJ1-5; weak D call: TRBD1 (6 bases). Trimming took off 8 bases at V and 6 bases at J, with 14 bases between the two ends. CDR1 and CDR2 from the germline V gene are SEHNR and FQNEAQ (reference sequence). This CDR3 spans 13 amino acids. In nucleotides, the CDR3 is TGTGCCAGCGGCATAGTAGGGGGTCAGCCCCAGCATTTT. It translates to CASGIVGGQPQHF. The full variable domain, with the rest looked up from reference TRBV7-9 and TRBJ1-5, is DTGVSQNPRHKITKRGQNVTFRCDPISEHNRLYWYRQTLGQGPEFLTYFQNEAQLEKSRLLSDRFSAERPKGSFSTLEIQRTEQGDSAMYLCASGIVGGQPQHFGDGTRLSIL.

This chain joins TRBV20-1 and TRBJ1-2; maybe TRBD1 (6 bases). The CDR3 spans 15 residues. Per germline, CDR1 DFQATT and CDR2 SNEGSKA (reference sequence). With 6 bases removed from V and 2 bases from J, the gap between germline ends came to 19 bases. The CDR3 nucleotides read TGCAGTGCCGTGGGCCTTGGGGGCTCGAACTATGGCTACACCTTC. It yields the protein CSAVGLGGSNYGYTF.

This clonotype was observed many times. V is TRBV20-1 and J is TRBJ1-6, with D perhaps matching TRBD1 (6 bases). The CDR3 has 13 residues. Trimming pared 3 bases from V and 5 bases from J, leaving 8 bases between. Germline CDR1 DFQATT, CDR2 SNEGSKA (reference sequence). The CDR3 spells CSARGANNSPLHF. The CDR3 region has the DNA TGCAGTGCTAGGGGGGCTAATAATTCACCCCTCCACTTT.

J is TRBJ2-7 and V is TRBV7-9; D is possibly TRBD2 (6 bases). Germline loops: CDR1 SEHNR, CDR2 FQNEAQ (reference sequence). This CDR3 has 15 residues. Trimming took off 5 bases at V and 6 bases at J, with 20 bases between the two ends. The CDR3, as DNA: TGTGCCAGCAGCCAAGACCCTGGAGGGGCTGGCGAGCAGTACTTC. This encodes CASSQDPGGAGEQYF.

At least ten counts were recorded for this clonotype. This chain uses TRBV7-2 with TRBJ1-6; tentative D call: TRBD1 (6 bases). CDR3 length: 15 residues. V lost 0 bases, J lost 6 bases, and 9 bases lay in between. Germline-derived CDR1 and CDR2 are SGHTA and FQGNSA. CDR3 region: CASSLATGGNSPLHF. CDR3 sequence (DNA): TGTGCCAGCAGCTTAGCGACAGGCGGTAATTCACCCCTCCACTTT.

The rearrangement links TRBV20-1 to TRBJ1-6; D not resolved. CDR1 and CDR2 from the germline V gene are DFQATT and SNEGSKA (reference sequence). Trimming shortened V by 8 bases and J by 6 bases, and 11 bases separated the two germline ends. This CDR3 comprises 12 residues. Written as DNA, the CDR3 is TGCAGTTCGGGATTCCCTAATTCACCCCTCCACTTT. Translation: CSSGFPNSPLHF.

This chain connects TRBV11-1 to TRBJ2-7; possibly TRBD1 for D (7 bases). Deletions cut 5 bases from V and 2 bases from J, with 13 bases between. CDR3 size: 14 residues. The germline V gene has CDR1 SGHAT and CDR2 FQDESV (reference sequence). CDR3 sequence reads: CASSPAGTAYEQYF. The DNA of the CDR3 is TGTGCCAGCAGCCCCGCGGGGACAGCCTACGAGCAGTACTTC. Complete variable domain (other parts from reference TRBV11-1 and TRBJ2-7): EAEVAQSPRYKITEKSQAVAFWCDPISGHATLYWYRQILGQGPELLVQFQDESVVDDSQLPKDRFSAERLKGVDSTLKIQPAELGDSAMYLCASSPAGTAYEQYFGPGTRLTVT.

About this clonotype: Sequence at one end of the junction differs from germline and may be a read error. This chain uses TRBV7-2 with TRBJ2-7; the match to TRBD2 covers 11 bases. The CDR3 totals 16 residues. Germline V gives CDR1 SGHTA, CDR2 FQGNSA. CDR3 nucleotide sequence: TGCGCCAGCAGCATTGCCCGACTAGCGGGGAATTACGAGCAGTACTTC. Translation gives CASSIARLAGNYEQYF.

This clonotype was counted many times. V gene TRBV29-1 combines with J gene TRBJ2-7; 9 bases line up with TRBD1. The V gene end was trimmed by 3 bases and the J gene end by 4 bases; junction bases not matched to a gene: 10. The CDR3 length is 15 residues. The germline V gene has CDR1 SQVTM and CDR2 ANQGSEA. CDR3 DNA: TGCAGCGTTGAGGTTCGGGACAGGGCGTTTTACGAGCAGTACTTC. It specifies CSVEVRDRAFYEQYF.

The V gene is TRBV25-1, the J gene TRBJ1-6; the match to TRBD1 covers 9 bases. Germline-derived CDR1 and CDR2 are MGHDK and SYGVNS. The CDR3 is 16 residues long. The ends lost 9 bases at V and 8 bases at J; junction bases unmatched: 14. CDR3 amino acids: CASSIHRDRVDSPLHF. The CDR3 DNA reads as TGTGCCAGTAGTATCCATCGGGACAGGGTGGATTCACCCCTCCACTTT.

The J gene is TRBJ2-6, the V gene TRBV2, with D unclear. The V and J ends lost 7 bases and 15 bases respectively, with 4 bases between them. Germline assignment: CDR1 SNHLY and CDR2 FYNNEI. This CDR3 comprises 8 residues. CDR3 bases: TGTGCCAGCAAGGACCTGACTTTC. This gives the protein CASKDLTF.

This chain connects TRBV2 to TRBJ2-7; 8 positions agree with TRBD1. This CDR3 region has 14 residues. Germline loops: CDR1 SNHLY, CDR2 FYNNEI. J lost 7 bases, V lost 3 bases, and 8 bases had no gene match. CDR3 region: CASSDIQGAREQYF. In nucleotides, the CDR3 is TGTGCCAGCAGTGACATTCAGGGGGCCCGGGAGCAGTACTTC.

Notes on this clonotype: At one end the junction does not follow the germline gene, possibly because of a read error. The rearrangement uses TRBV7-9 and TRBJ1-1; D call uncertain. Germline-derived CDR1 and CDR2 are SEHNR and FQNEAQ (reference sequence). The CDR3 sequence is 15 residues long. The CDR3 DNA is TGCGCCAGCAGCCAAGTACCTGGACTCCGGGGTGAAGCTTTCTTT. It encodes CASSQVPGLRGEAFF. Supplemented by reference TRBV7-9 and TRBJ1-1, the full variable domain reads DTGVSQNPRHKITKRGQNVTFRCDPISEHNRLYWYRQTLGQGPEFLTYFQNEAQLEKSRLLSDRFSAERPKGSFSTLEIQRTEQGDSAMYLCASSQVPGLRGEAFFGQGTRLTVV.

This clonotype was picked up one time. A much larger clone sits a single nucleotide away, making a read error possible. This rearrangement joins TRBV24-1 to TRBJ2-7; 9 bases agree with TRBD1. Germline CDR1 reads KGHDR; CDR2 reads SFDVKD. This CDR3 has 14 amino acids. V lost 5 bases to trimming and J lost 7 bases; unmatched junction nucleotides: 8. CDR3 DNA: TGTGCCACCAGTGGGACAGGGGCCCCCTGGGAGCAGTACTTC. This sequence encodes CATSGTGAPWEQYF.

With regard to this clonotype: At one end the junction does not follow the germline gene, possibly because of a read error. CDR3 coding DNA: TGTGCCAGCAGTTACCTGGGCGTCAGCTCTGGAAACACCATATATTTT. Its protein product is CASSYLGVSSGNTIYF. The rearrangement uses TRBV10-3 and TRBJ1-3; no definite D call. Germline CDR1 is ENHRY and CDR2 is SYGVKD. The CDR3 consists of 16 residues.

The chain uses TRBV2 and TRBJ1-1; no definite D call. V was cut by 8 bases and J by 1 base, with 11 bases left in between. The CDR3 has 13 residues. In germline, CDR1 is SNHLY, CDR2 FYNNEI. CDR3 nucleotide sequence: TGTGCCAGCCTCTTTGATAGGAACACTGAAGCTTTCTTT. It is translated as CASLFDRNTEAFF.

On this clonotype: A much larger clone lies a single base off, so this may be a read error. This sequence joins TRBV20-1 and TRBJ2-7; the D call may be TRBD1 or TRBD2 (5 bases each). CDR3 size: 13 residues. Between the trimmed V and J ends, which lost 5 bases and 6 bases, there was a span of 17 bases. Looked up from germline, CDR1 is DFQATT and CDR2 is SNEGSKA (reference sequence). Here the CDR3 DNA reads TGCAGTGCTGCAGAGCGGAGCAGGGCCGAGCAGTACTTC. Translating gives CSAAERSRAEQYF.

This clonotype was counted between two and nine times. The CDR3 DNA sequence: TGTGCCAGCAGCCAAGAACCAGCGGGAGCTGAAGAGCAGTACTTC. Amino acid sequence: CASSQEPAGAEEQYF. The rearrangement links TRBV7-8 to TRBJ2-7; 8 bases match TRBD2. Per the germline V gene, CDR1 is SGHVS and CDR2 is FQNEAQ. The trim removed 5 bases at V and 7 bases at J, leaving 13 bases unmatched. The CDR3 is 15 amino acids.

V usage is TRBV7-3 and J usage is TRBJ2-5; D uncertain. Trimming stripped 3 bases from V and 0 bases from J, with 8 bases between. Germline values: CDR1 SGHTA, CDR2 FQGTGA. This CDR3 has 14 residues. Written as DNA, the CDR3 is TGTGCCAGCAGCTTTGGCGTAGACCAAGAGACCCAGTACTTC. It yields the protein CASSFGVDQETQYF.

The table lists this clonotype with a few counts. This chain links TRBV12-3 or TRBV12-4 with TRBJ1-5; the D is unclear. The CDR3 is 13 residues long. V was trimmed by 5 bases and J by 3 bases, leaving 8 bases between them. CDR3 protein: CASSPMTNQPQHF. CDR3 bases: TGTGCCAGCAGTCCAATGACCAATCAGCCCCAGCATTTT.

The V and J genes are TRBV5-5 and TRBJ1-5; D gene ambiguous. Germline V lookup: CDR1 SGHKS, CDR2 YYEKEE (reference sequence). This CDR3 is built from 11 residues. The ends were cut back, 2 bases at V and 11 bases at J, with 8 bases in the middle. CDR3: CASSLRETQHF. In DNA, the CDR3 is TGTGCCAGCAGCTTACGGGAGACCCAGCATTTT.

This chain joins TRBV20-1 and TRBJ1-2; D gene unclear. Germline V CDR1 and CDR2: DFQATT, SNEGSKA (reference sequence). V lost 6 bases and J 6 bases, leaving 17 bases between the germline ends. The CDR3 loop spans 13 amino acids. CDR3 protein: CSAQLANLDGYTF. The CDR3 DNA reads as TGCAGTGCCCAATTAGCTAATCTTGATGGCTACACCTTC.

This sequence joins TRBV25-1 and TRBJ1-2, with D uncertain. Looked up from germline, CDR1 is MGHDK and CDR2 is SYGVNS. The germline V and J ends were trimmed by 5 bases and 4 bases, with 17 bases remaining between them. The CDR3 is made up of 15 amino acids. The CDR3 coding sequence is TGTGCCAGCAGTTCACGGGGATTCCGCATCTATGGCTACACCTTC. This encodes CASSSRGFRIYGYTF.